This TCR beta chain was identified in a study of early T cells in non-severe SARS-CoV-2 infection. Unique molecular identifiers were added to individual cDNA molecules. MiXCR, run by TCRdb on the 5' RACE reads, gives a single entry per CDR3 protein. The sample lists about 56,000 distinct CDR3 sequences, roughly 16% occurring once. The sample holds a few counts of this clonotype. Its antigen is unidentified. Findings of the study overall: Clonotype matching in VDJdb favored anti-spike CD8 responses and did not capture private and CD4 specificities.

This CDR3 comprises 15 residues. V shed 6 bases and J shed 4 bases, with 15 bases lying between them. The input for sequencing was whole blood, taken at baseline. V is TRBV12-3 or TRBV12-4 and J is TRBJ2-2, with D uncertain. This TCR was recovered from an adult who was a healthcare worker with PCR-confirmed SARS-CoV-2 infection or an uninfected control (not recorded which). The CDR3 DNA is TGTGCCAGCAGCCTACCCCCTCCAAGCACCGGGGAGCTGTTTTTT. It translates to CASSLPPPSTGELFF.